These 5 T cell receptor beta chains share one sample of origin, sequenced in a study of CD8 T cells in Susac syndrome. Random hexamers were used to reverse transcribe about 0.5 to 1 ug of RNA. TCRdb reprocessed the immunoSEQ multiplex PCR reads with MiXCR, giving one entry per CDR3 protein. This table holds roughly 160,000 distinct CDR3 sequences, over 85% found once. Sequencing was done on a sample of CD4+ T cells from PBMCs. These receptors all come from a human donor in good health.

The chain couples TRBV29-1 to TRBJ1-1; 7 bases align to TRBD1. Losses at the gene ends were 2 bases for V and 1 base for J; bases not matched to a gene: 1. Germline V gene data show CDR1 as SQVTM and CDR2 as ANQGSEA. CDR3 length equals 13 residues. CDR3 in DNA: TGCAGCGTTGAACGGGACAGGAACACTGAAGCTTTCTTT. Its protein is CSVERDRNTEAFF.

This clonotype was picked up one time. The V and J genes are TRBV5-1 and TRBJ1-1; TRBD1 agrees at 10 bases. This CDR3 is built from 12 residues. Germline V gene sequence: CDR1 SGHRS, CDR2 YFSETQ. The J segment lost 8 bases and the V segment lost 4 bases, leaving 2 bases of the junction unmatched. The CDR3 spells CASSTTGGEAFF. The CDR3 DNA reads TGCGCCAGCAGCACGACAGGGGGCGAAGCTTTCTTT.

The chain has TRBV3-1 and TRBJ2-7, with D perhaps matching TRBD2 (6 bases). V was clipped by 0 bases and J by 6 bases, with 18 bases between them. The CDR3 is 16 residues long. Germline CDR1 LGHDT, CDR2 YNNKEL (reference sequence). The CDR3 reads CASSQERGRGVSEQYF. For the CDR3, the DNA is TGTGCCAGCAGCCAAGAAAGAGGGCGGGGTGTGAGCGAGCAGTACTTC.

This chain uses TRBV5-1 with TRBJ2-1; perhaps TRBD2 as D (6 bases). This CDR3 has 14 amino acids. Deletions cut 4 bases from V and 8 bases from J, with 16 bases between. Germline CDR1 SGHRS, CDR2 YFSETQ. This chain's CDR3 is CASSAGLNRDEQFF. CDR3 DNA sequence: TGCGCCAGCAGCGCGGGGCTTAATAGGGATGAGCAGTTCTTC.

The chain couples TRBV28 to TRBJ1-6; D call uncertain. CDR1 and CDR2 (germline): MDHEN, SYDVKM. Trimming left V 3 bases short and J 9 bases short, with 9 bases between. This CDR3 spans 13 amino acids. The CDR3 sequence is CASSFGRSSPLHF. In DNA form, the CDR3 reads TGTGCCAGCAGTTTCGGACGGAGTTCACCCCTCCACTTT. Looking up the rest from reference TRBV28 and TRBJ1-6 gives the full variable domain: DVKVTQSSRYLVKRTGEKVFLECVQDMDHENMFWYRQDPGLGLRLIYFSYDVKMKEKGDIPEGYSVSREKKERFSLILESASTNQTSMYLCASSFGRSSPLHFGNGTRLTVT.